The 15 T cell receptor beta chains in this list originate from one sample, sequenced in a study of OX40 agonist ivuxolimab in advanced cancers. Data came from immunoSEQ multiplex PCR; TCRdb stores just in-frame clones and leaves some out. The sample contains 68,000 or so clones, roughly 90% of which appear only once. Sequenced here: CD4+ or CD8+ T cells sorted from blood, sampled in a trial of the OX40 agonist ivuxolimab. These receptors were obtained from an adult with an advanced solid tumor such as melanoma, head and neck, liver or kidney cancer.

The rearrangement links TRBV2 to TRBJ1-5; D is possibly TRBD1 (5 bases). Germline V gene sequence: CDR1 SNHLY, CDR2 FYNNEI. Trimming shortened V by 3 bases and J by 5 bases, and 11 bases separated the two germline ends. The CDR3 has 14 amino acids. This CDR3 reads CASSEQGWHQPQHF. The DNA of the CDR3 is TGTGCCAGCAGTGAGCAGGGTTGGCATCAGCCCCAGCATTTT.

The sample holds one count of this clone. Here the CDR3 reads CASSRTNNEKLFF. The CDR3 nucleotides read TGTGCCAGCAGCCGGACCAATAATGAAAAACTGTTTTTT. This chain joins TRBV6-5 and TRBJ1-4; D is undetermined. V dropped 6 bases and J dropped 4 bases, with 9 bases sitting between them. This CDR3 is 13 amino acids long. Germline V CDR1 and CDR2: MNHEY, SVGAGI.

The chain employs TRBV11-3 and TRBJ2-7; the match to TRBD1 covers 9 bases. Germline assignment: CDR1 SGHNT and CDR2 YENEEA. The CDR3 is made up of 15 amino acids. V lost 4 bases and J lost 4; bases outside the gene matches: 8. The CDR3 loop reads CASSSPDRGAYEQYF. The CDR3 DNA reads as TGTGCCAGCAGCTCGCCGGACAGGGGAGCTTACGAGCAGTACTTC.

This chain links TRBV12-5 with TRBJ2-1; D tentatively reads TRBD1 or TRBD2 (5 bases each). Germline V CDR1 and CDR2: LGHNT, FRNRAP. The CDR3 covers 14 residues. The V and J ends lost 6 bases and 10 bases respectively, with 19 bases between them. CDR3: CASGLWRGAGEQFF. In nucleotides, the CDR3 is TGTGCTAGTGGCCTCTGGAGAGGGGCAGGGGAGCAGTTCTTC.

The chain joins TRBV5-1 to TRBJ1-3, with 8 bases fitting TRBD1. Losses at the gene ends were 4 bases for V and 0 bases for J; bases not matched to a gene: 6. Germline V CDR1 and CDR2: SGHRS, YFSETQ. The length of the CDR3 is 16 residues. The CDR3 region is CASSGPGQDSGNTIYF. CDR3 bases: TGCGCCAGCAGCGGACCGGGACAGGACTCTGGAAACACCATATATTTT.

This chain uses TRBV14 with TRBJ2-3, with D possibly called TRBD1 or TRBD2 (5 bases each). The V end lost 4 bases, the J end lost 9 bases, and 11 bases lay between the germline ends. From germline, CDR1 is SGHDN and CDR2 FVKESK. The CDR3 runs to 12 residues. In DNA form, the CDR3 reads TGTGCCAGCAGCCCTAAGGGGACCACGCAGTATTTT. This sequence encodes CASSPKGTTQYF.

This chain links TRBV27 with TRBJ1-2, with 12 bases fitting TRBD1. This CDR3 is 14 amino acids long. CDR1 MNHEY and CDR2 SMNVEV come from the germline V gene (reference sequence). Trimming took 3 bases from V and 7 from J; bases not matched to a gene: 3. CDR3 protein: CASSLGQGAFGYTF. CDR3 nucleotides: TGTGCCAGCAGTTTGGGACAGGGGGCTTTTGGCTACACCTTC.

The rearrangement joins TRBV28 to TRBJ1-1; no clear D. The CDR3 has 16 amino acids. Trimming removed 2 bases from V and 5 bases from J, with 18 bases in between. CDR1 is MDHEN, CDR2 SYDVKM, per germline. The CDR3 region has the DNA TGTGCCAGCAGTTTACCTCTTGACGGATCCGGGACTGAAGCTTTCTTT. Encoded protein: CASSLPLDGSGTEAFF.

This clone has just a few counts. The chain is built from TRBV30 and TRBJ1-1; no clear D gene. The CDR3 is 13 residues long. Germline values: CDR1 GTSNPN, CDR2 SVGIG (reference sequence). The V end was cut by 0 bases, the J end by 8 bases, with 13 bases between. Here the CDR3 reads CAWSVRRGVEAFF. The DNA of the CDR3 is TGTGCCTGGAGTGTACGTCGTGGGGTAGAAGCTTTCTTT.

The rearrangement links TRBV7-2 to TRBJ2-7; TRBD2 aligns across 9 bases. V lost 3 bases, J lost 2 bases, and 5 bases stayed unmatched. The CDR3 is made up of 15 amino acids. Per the germline V gene, CDR1 is SGHTA and CDR2 is FQGNSA. The CDR3 nucleotides read TGTGCCAGCAGCTTTAGCGGGGGCCTCACCTACGAGCAGTACTTC. Its protein is CASSFSGGLTYEQYF.

The gene calls are TRBV5-1 and TRBJ2-5; the match to TRBD2 covers 8 bases. V lost 4 bases, J lost 2 bases, and 4 bases stayed unmatched. The V gene's germline CDR1 is SGHRS and CDR2 YFSETQ. The CDR3 has 14 residues. CDR3 protein: CASSAAGGQETQYF. Written as DNA, the CDR3 is TGCGCCAGCAGCGCGGCGGGGGGTCAAGAGACCCAGTACTTC.

This clone was observed once. The rearrangement joins TRBV4-1 to TRBJ1-5; no clear D gene. The CDR3 is 16 residues long. Germline loops: CDR1 MGHRA, CDR2 YSYEKL. V dropped 4 bases and J dropped 3 bases, with 16 bases sitting between them. CDR3 loop: CASSREGGSYNQPQHF. CDR3 DNA: TGCGCCAGCAGCCGGGAGGGCGGGAGCTACAATCAGCCCCAGCATTTT.

This clone showed up just once. J is TRBJ1-1 and V is TRBV5-1, with D possibly TRBD1 on 5 matching bases. CDR3 length: 16 amino acids. Between the trimmed V and J ends, which lost 0 bases and 4 bases, there was a span of 16 bases. Per germline, CDR1 SGHRS and CDR2 YFSETQ. As DNA, the CDR3 is TGCGCCAGCAGCTTGGGGCTGGGGGGGTCCGGCACTGAAGCTTTCTTT. This gives the protein CASSLGLGGSGTEAFF.

The rearrangement links TRBV9 to TRBJ2-5; no firm D call. In germline, CDR1 is SGDLS, CDR2 YYNGEE. Deletions cut 6 bases from V and 3 bases from J, with 15 bases between. The CDR3 has 14 amino acids. The CDR3 spells CASTTMGQEETQYF. DNA of the CDR3: TGTGCCAGCACCACAATGGGCCAGGAAGAGACCCAGTACTTC.

Here the CDR3 DNA reads TGTGCCGGCCGACGAGGACAGGGGTTAAATGAGCAGTTCTTC. This encodes CAGRRGQGLNEQFF. J is TRBJ2-1 and V is TRBV7-9, with 9 bases identical to TRBD1. The junction had 12 bases not matched to a gene; V was cut back by 11 bases and J by 7 bases. CDR3 length equals 14 residues. Germline CDR1 and CDR2: SEHNR and FQNEAQ (reference sequence).